The source of this T cell receptor (beta chain) is a study of response to subunit inactivated influenza vaccine. This clonotype came up many times. Its antigen remains unknown. The length of the CDR3 is 18 residues. J lost 3 bases, V lost 1 base, and 11 bases had no gene match. CDR1 is SGHAT, CDR2 FQDESV, per germline (reference sequence). One entry per CDR3 protein, called by TCRdb with MiXCR from the RT-PCR reads. Altogether 590,000 or so distinct CDR3 sequences are present, 12% to 15% being singletons, with the ten largest covering about 7.4%. Notes on the study in general: Only a handful of new T cells, the authors suggested, are recruited with each seasonal influenza vaccination.

The TCR originated in a man aged 50 to 60 who received an inactivated influenza vaccine. The specimen comprised PBMCs from blood, sampled 14 to 15 days before vaccination. The gene calls are TRBV11-1 and TRBJ2-2; 7 bases align to TRBD2. Here the CDR3 reads CASSLGDFAGVDTGELFF. The DNA for the CDR3 is TGTGCCAGCAGCTTAGGGGATTTCGCGGGGGTGGACACCGGGGAGCTGTTTTTT.